Below, 26 T cell receptor beta chains from the same sample are listed, as sequenced in a study of blood T cell repertoires in COVID-19. Clones were read by immunoSEQ multiplex PCR, and TCRdb kept only the in-frame ones, dropping some. The sample has tens of thousands of clones; about nine tenths are singletons. The sequenced sample consisted of peripheral blood. Every receptor here comes from a man between 65 and 85 years old with active or convalescent COVID-19.

The count of this clone is one. J is TRBJ2-1 and V is TRBV20-1; tentatively, D is TRBD2 (5 bases). Germline CDR1 reads DFQATT; CDR2 reads SNEGSKA (reference sequence). The CDR3 contains 10 residues. The CDR3 region is CAGMRNEQFF. In DNA, the CDR3 is TGCGCCGGGATGAGGAATGAGCAGTTCTTC.

The rearrangement links TRBV2 to TRBJ1-4; tentatively, D is TRBD1 (6 bases). Germline CDR1 and CDR2: SNHLY and FYNNEI. CDR3 size: 16 residues. V lost 4 bases, J lost 0 bases, and 12 bases lay in between. In nucleotides, the CDR3 is TGTGCCAGCAGTGCACAAGGGGGGGCAACTAATGAAAAACTGTTTTTT. This sequence encodes CASSAQGGATNEKLFF.

The genes are TRBV5-4 and TRBJ2-7, with 7 nucleotides matching TRBD2. The CDR3 consists of 15 residues. The germline V gene encodes CDR1 SGHNT and CDR2 YYREEE (reference sequence). J lost 0 bases, V lost 0 bases, and 3 bases had no gene match. The CDR3 coding sequence is TGTGCCAGCAGCTTGGGGATAGCGGGCTCCTACGAGCAGTACTTC. Translation gives CASSLGIAGSYEQYF. Full variable domain (missing parts from reference TRBV5-4 and TRBJ2-7): ETGVTQSPTHLIKTRGQQVTLRCSSQSGHNTVSWYQQALGQGPQFIFQYYREEENGRGNFPPRFSGLQFPNYSSELNVNALELDDSALYLCASSLGIAGSYEQYFGPGTRLTVT.

In its sample, this clone was seen once. The V call is TRBV10-3, the J call TRBJ2-6; a possible D gene is TRBD2 (5 bases). V was pared by 4 bases and J by 0 bases, with 10 bases between. Germline CDR1 is ENHRY and CDR2 is SYGVKD. CDR3 length: 16 residues. The CDR3 DNA sequence: TGTGCCATCAGTGCGTACGGGAACTCTGGGGCCAACGTCCTGACTTTC. Its protein product is CAISAYGNSGANVLTF.

The chain is built from TRBV7-9 and TRBJ1-1; D not certain. Germline CDR1 and CDR2: SEHNR and FQNEAQ (reference sequence). V shed 1 base and J shed 1 base, with 10 bases lying between them. The CDR3 runs to 15 residues. The CDR3: CASSLVSRWNTEAFF. In nucleotides, the CDR3 is TGTGCCAGCAGCTTAGTGAGCCGGTGGAACACTGAAGCTTTCTTT.

The chain joins TRBV2 to TRBJ1-3; 7 bases are shared with TRBD1. The CDR3 is 15 residues long. With 2 bases clipped from V and 4 bases from J, the junction kept 5 bases outside the gene matches. The germline gives CDR1 SNHLY, CDR2 FYNNEI. The CDR3 spells CASSENPGGGNTIYF. CDR3 in DNA: TGTGCCAGCAGTGAAAACCCAGGGGGGGGAAACACCATATATTTT.

The CDR3 loop reads CASSDRDNSNQPQHF. Written as DNA, the CDR3 is TGTGCCAGCAGCGACCGGGACAATAGCAATCAGCCCCAGCATTTT. The chain has TRBV2 and TRBJ1-5; a weak D match, TRBD1 (6 bases). The CDR3 is made up of 15 amino acids. CDR1 and CDR2 (germline): SNHLY, FYNNEI. The V end was cut by 6 bases, the J end by 0 bases, with 12 bases between.

The chain recombines TRBV7-7 with TRBJ1-3; D gene uncertain. V gave up 1 base and J gave up 1 base, with 11 bases separating them. CDR3 length: 16 residues. Germline V gene data show CDR1 as SSHAT and CDR2 as FNYEAQ (reference sequence). The CDR3 coding sequence is TGTGCCAGCAGCTTAGGGGCCCCAGGTTCTGGAAACACCATATATTTT. Translating gives CASSLGAPGSGNTIYF.

The chain carries TRBV10-3 and TRBJ2-3; TRBD2 matches at 7 bases. This CDR3 has 15 residues. Trimming cost V 4 bases and J 2 bases; bases outside gene matches: 6. The germline V gene has CDR1 ENHRY and CDR2 SYGVKD. The CDR3 spells CAISGASGHTDTQYF. The CDR3 DNA follows: TGTGCCATCAGTGGGGCTAGCGGACACACAGATACGCAGTATTTT.

This sequence joins TRBV7-8 and TRBJ1-3; 8 bases map to TRBD1. Per the germline V gene, CDR1 is SGHVS and CDR2 is FQNEAQ. The CDR3 is 16 amino acids. The junction had 6 bases not matched to a gene; V was cut back by 5 bases and J by 0 bases. DNA of the CDR3: TGTGCCAGCAGCAGCGGACAGGGACACTCTGGAAACACCATATATTTT. Translating gives CASSSGQGHSGNTIYF.

CDR3 in DNA: TGCGCCAGCAGCTTCGGTAGGGGCGAGCAGTACTTC. Translated: CASSFGRGEQYF. The rearrangement joins TRBV5-1 to TRBJ2-7, with D tentatively TRBD1 (5 bases). The CDR3 runs to 12 residues. Germline lookup yields CDR1 SGHRS and CDR2 YFSETQ. V was trimmed by 2 bases and J by 6 bases, leaving 9 bases between them.

CDR3 nucleotides: TGTGCCAGCAGTTTCAACAGGGGGTACACCTACGAGCAGTACTTC. Encoded protein: CASSFNRGYTYEQYF. The rearrangement joins TRBV27 to TRBJ2-7; the match to TRBD1 covers 8 bases. J was trimmed by 2 bases and V by 3 bases; bases with no gene match: 6. Looked up from germline, CDR1 is MNHEY and CDR2 is SMNVEV (reference sequence). This CDR3 has 15 residues.

CDR3 sequence: CASKAGDYNSPLHF. CDR3 in DNA: TGTGCCAGTAAGGCAGGTGACTATAATTCACCCCTCCACTTT. V usage is TRBV19 and J usage is TRBJ1-6; D gene ambiguous. The CDR3 runs 14 residues. Between the trimmed V and J ends, which lost 7 bases and 3 bases, there was a span of 10 bases. Germline values: CDR1 LNHDA, CDR2 SQIVND (reference sequence).

V usage is TRBV11-2 and J usage is TRBJ1-1, with D maybe TRBD1 (6 bases). Germline V gene data show CDR1 as SGHAT and CDR2 as FQNNGV. V shed 5 bases and J shed 3 bases, with 16 bases lying between them. CDR3 length equals 15 residues. The CDR3 loop is CASSTPWTAYTEAFF. The CDR3, as DNA: TGTGCCAGCAGCACTCCTTGGACAGCTTACACTGAAGCTTTCTTT.

The rearrangement uses TRBV2 and TRBJ1-5; the D is unclear. The ends were cut back, 3 bases at V and 7 bases at J, with 13 bases in the middle. The CDR3 contains 14 residues. Per the germline V gene, CDR1 is SNHLY and CDR2 is FYNNEI. CDR3 in DNA: TGTGCCAGCAGTGAGGTGGGCGGAGGGCAGCCCCAGCATTTT. Its translation is CASSEVGGGQPQHF.

The rearrangement uses TRBV7-2 and TRBJ2-7; a possible D gene is TRBD2 (5 bases). In germline, CDR1 is SGHTA, CDR2 FQGNSA. V gave up 4 bases and J gave up 5 bases, with 9 bases separating them. This CDR3 has 12 amino acids. The CDR3 reads CASSSLGDEQYF. As DNA, the CDR3 is TGTGCCAGCAGCTCCCTGGGAGACGAGCAGTACTTC.

V usage is TRBV5-6 and J usage is TRBJ1-1, with 10 bases that match TRBD1. V gave up 3 bases and J gave up 5 bases; unmatched junction bases: 7. The CDR3 contains 15 residues. Germline lookup yields CDR1 SGHDT and CDR2 YYEEEE. The CDR3 reads CASSWDRGVGTEAFF. CDR3 DNA sequence: TGTGCCAGCAGCTGGGACAGGGGCGTTGGAACTGAAGCTTTCTTT.

The chain recombines TRBV5-1 with TRBJ2-3; TRBD1 matches 8 bases. Germline CDR1 SGHRS, CDR2 YFSETQ. The trim removed 0 bases at V and 5 bases at J, leaving 2 bases unmatched. The CDR3 extends over 14 amino acids. Written as DNA, the CDR3 is TGCGCCAGCAGCTTGGGACAGGGGTTAGATACGCAGTATTTT. Protein product: CASSLGQGLDTQYF.

This clone was counted a few times. V gene TRBV18 combines with J gene TRBJ1-4, with 8 bases identical to TRBD1. This CDR3 has 14 residues. Trimming cost V 3 bases and J 8 bases; bases outside gene matches: 5. The germline V gene has CDR1 KGHSH and CDR2 LQKENI. The CDR3 spells CASSPGQAGEKLFF. CDR3 in DNA: TGTGCCAGCTCACCGGGACAGGCGGGGGAAAAACTGTTTTTT. Using reference TRBV18 and TRBJ1-4 for the parts outside the CDR3, the full variable domain is NAGVMQNPRHLVRRRGQEARLRCSPMKGHSHVYWYRQLPEEGLKFMVYLQKENIIDESGMPKERFSAEFPKEGPSILRIQQVVRGDSAAYFCASSPGQAGEKLFFGSGTQLSVL.

This clone has only one observation. The chain employs TRBV19 and TRBJ2-7; 9 positions match TRBD1. This CDR3 spans 16 amino acids. Germline CDR1 reads LNHDA; CDR2 reads SQIVND (reference sequence). V lost 3 bases and J lost 4; bases outside the gene matches: 10. Here the CDR3 reads CASSIDRGVYGYEQYF. The CDR3, as DNA: TGTGCCAGTAGTATCGACAGGGGGGTCTACGGGTACGAGCAGTACTTC.

DNA of the CDR3: TGTGCCAGCAGCCGAAAAGGGACAGGGGGCTCGGGCAATCAGCCCCAGCATTTT. Its protein is CASSRKGTGGSGNQPQHF. The chain combines TRBV28 with TRBJ1-5; 12 bases fit TRBD1. The CDR3 length is 18 residues. Trimming removed 6 bases from V and 2 bases from J; junction bases left unmatched: 11. Germline assignment: CDR1 MDHEN and CDR2 SYDVKM.

The J gene is TRBJ2-1, the V gene TRBV11-3, with TRBD1 matching over 11 bases. The length of the CDR3 is 15 residues. Unmatched junction bases numbered 7, after V lost 5 bases and J lost 7 bases. Looked up from germline, CDR1 is SGHNT and CDR2 is YENEEA. The CDR3 region has the DNA TGTGCCAGCAGCCCCCGGACAGGGGGCGAAAATGAGCAGTTCTTC. Amino acids: CASSPRTGGENEQFF.

Only a few counts were recorded for this clone. The V gene is TRBV29-1, the J gene TRBJ1-2, with 7 bases fitting TRBD1. CDR3 length equals 13 residues. Germline assignment: CDR1 SQVTM and CDR2 ANQGSEA. The V gene end was trimmed by 7 bases and the J gene end by 4 bases; junction bases not matched to a gene: 9. CDR3 sequence reads: CSAQQGSIYGYTF. In DNA form, the CDR3 reads TGCAGCGCACAACAGGGGTCCATCTATGGCTACACCTTC.

The genes are TRBV7-2 and TRBJ1-1; 7 bases map to TRBD1. The CDR3 is 13 residues long. Germline V gene sequence: CDR1 SGHTA, CDR2 FQGNSA. Unmatched junction bases numbered 1, after V lost 2 bases and J lost 4 bases. In nucleotides, the CDR3 is TGTGCCAGCAGCTTAAACAGGGGCACTGAAGCTTTCTTT. This gives the protein CASSLNRGTEAFF.

CDR3 nucleotide sequence: TGTGCCAGCAGCCCCAGGGGTGGGGTGTGGGGTGAGCAGTACTTC. This sequence encodes CASSPRGGVWGEQYF. The chain couples TRBV9 to TRBJ2-7; possibly TRBD1 for D (6 bases). Per the germline V gene, CDR1 is SGDLS and CDR2 is YYNGEE. V was trimmed by 4 bases and J by 7 bases, leaving 21 bases between them. The CDR3 loop spans 15 amino acids.

The rearrangement joins TRBV27 to TRBJ2-2; D not resolved. Germline V gene data show CDR1 as MNHEY and CDR2 as SMNVEV (reference sequence). The length of the CDR3 is 13 residues. V lost 4 bases and J lost 6, with 9 bases in between. In DNA, the CDR3 is TGTGCCAGCAGTTGGTCGGCGGCCGGGGAGCTGTTTTTT. Translating it yields CASSWSAAGELFF.